The clone carrying this T cell receptor beta chain was seen many times. Its antigen is undetermined. The library was built from about 0.4 ug RNA with molecular barcoded adaptors for alpha/delta and beta/gamma chains. TCRdb passed the reads through MiXCR, listing each CDR3 protein once. The sample shows 40,000 or so distinct CDR3 sequences, approximately 14% of them seen only once. Sampling of bone marrow took place during active disease in every patient. The V gene's germline CDR1 is DFQATT and CDR2 SNEGSKA (reference sequence). The CDR3 spans 15 residues. J lost 1 base, V lost 1 base, and 2 bases had no gene match. The sample comes from a study of read filtering for tumor transcriptome and immune sequencing. Study outcomes and limitations: Correlation between methods rose after single-read clonotypes were removed.

This TCR was recovered from a donor at least 40 years old with multiple myeloma. This chain links TRBV20-1 with TRBJ2-2; 8 bases are a match to TRBD1. The sample consisted of a population of CD138-negative cells sorted from bone marrow. CDR3 sequence reads: CSARVGTGNTGELFF. The DNA of the CDR3 is TGCAGTGCTAGAGTGGGGACAGGGAACACCGGGGAGCTGTTTTTT.